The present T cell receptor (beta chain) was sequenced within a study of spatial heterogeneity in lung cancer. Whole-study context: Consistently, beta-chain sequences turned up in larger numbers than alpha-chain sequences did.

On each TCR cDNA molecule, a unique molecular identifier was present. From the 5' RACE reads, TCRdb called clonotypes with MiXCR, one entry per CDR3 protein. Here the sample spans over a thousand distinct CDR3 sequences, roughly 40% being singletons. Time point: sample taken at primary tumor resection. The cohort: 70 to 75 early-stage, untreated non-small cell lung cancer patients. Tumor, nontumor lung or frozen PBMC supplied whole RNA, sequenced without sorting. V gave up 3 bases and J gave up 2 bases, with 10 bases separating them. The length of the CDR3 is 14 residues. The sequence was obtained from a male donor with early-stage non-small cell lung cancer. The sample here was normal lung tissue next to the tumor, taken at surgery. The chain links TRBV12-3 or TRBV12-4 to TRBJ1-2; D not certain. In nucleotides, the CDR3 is TGTGCCAGCAGTTTTGACACTTTAAACTATGGCTACACCTTC. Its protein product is CASSFDTLNYGYTF.